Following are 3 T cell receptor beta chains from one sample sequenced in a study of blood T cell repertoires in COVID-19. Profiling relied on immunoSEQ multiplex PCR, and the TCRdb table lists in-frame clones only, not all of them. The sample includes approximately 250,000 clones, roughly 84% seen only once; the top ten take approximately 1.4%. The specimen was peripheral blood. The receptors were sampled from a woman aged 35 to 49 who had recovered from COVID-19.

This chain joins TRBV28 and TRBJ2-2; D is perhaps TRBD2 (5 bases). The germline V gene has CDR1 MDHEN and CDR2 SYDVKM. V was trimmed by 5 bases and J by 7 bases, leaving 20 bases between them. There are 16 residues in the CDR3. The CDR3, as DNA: TGTGCCAGCAGTGGACCTAAGAGAGGGTCCTACGGGGAGCTGTTTTTT. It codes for CASSGPKRGSYGELFF. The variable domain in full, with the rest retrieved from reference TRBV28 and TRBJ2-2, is DVKVTQSSRYLVKRTGEKVFLECVQDMDHENMFWYRQDPGLGLRLIYFSYDVKMKEKGDIPEGYSVSREKKERFSLILESASTNQTSMYLCASSGPKRGSYGELFFGEGSRLTVL.

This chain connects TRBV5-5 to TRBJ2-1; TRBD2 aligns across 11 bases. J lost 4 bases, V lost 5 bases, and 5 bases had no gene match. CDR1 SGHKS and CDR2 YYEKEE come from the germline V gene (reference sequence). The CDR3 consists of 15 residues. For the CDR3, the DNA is TGTGCCAGCAGTGTGGTAGCGGGGGGGTACAATGAGCAGTTCTTC. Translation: CASSVVAGGYNEQFF. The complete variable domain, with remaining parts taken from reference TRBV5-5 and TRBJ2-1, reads DAGVTQSPTHLIKTRGQQVTLRCSPISGHKSVSWYQQVLGQGPQFIFQYYEKEERGRGNFPDRFSARQFPNYSSELNVNALLLGDSALYLCASSVVAGGYNEQFFGPGTRLTVL.

For the CDR3, the DNA is TGCGCCAGCAGCCAAGTTACGGGGGGAGGTTTTGGCTACACCTTC. It codes for CASSQVTGGGFGYTF. This chain joins TRBV4-1 and TRBJ1-2, with D maybe TRBD1 (5 bases). The CDR3 runs to 15 residues. Germline CDR1 reads MGHRA; CDR2 reads YSYEKL. The V and J ends lost 1 base and 7 bases respectively, with 16 bases between them.